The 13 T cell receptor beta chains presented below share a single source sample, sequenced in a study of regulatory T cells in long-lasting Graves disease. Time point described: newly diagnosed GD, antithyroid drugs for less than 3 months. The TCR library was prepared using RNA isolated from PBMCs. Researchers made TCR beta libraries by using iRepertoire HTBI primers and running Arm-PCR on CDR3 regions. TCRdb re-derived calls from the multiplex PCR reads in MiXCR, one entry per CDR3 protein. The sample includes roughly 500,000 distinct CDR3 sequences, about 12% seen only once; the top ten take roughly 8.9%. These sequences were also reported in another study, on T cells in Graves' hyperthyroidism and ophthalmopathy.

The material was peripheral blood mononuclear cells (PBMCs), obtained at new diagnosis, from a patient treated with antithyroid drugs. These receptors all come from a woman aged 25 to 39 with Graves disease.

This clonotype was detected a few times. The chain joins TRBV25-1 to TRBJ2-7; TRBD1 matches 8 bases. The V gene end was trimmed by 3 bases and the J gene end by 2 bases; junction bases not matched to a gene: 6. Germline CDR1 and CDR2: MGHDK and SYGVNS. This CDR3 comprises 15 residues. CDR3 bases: TGTGCCAGCAGTGACCCAGGGGGCTCTACCTACGAGCAGTACTTC. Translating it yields CASSDPGGSTYEQYF.

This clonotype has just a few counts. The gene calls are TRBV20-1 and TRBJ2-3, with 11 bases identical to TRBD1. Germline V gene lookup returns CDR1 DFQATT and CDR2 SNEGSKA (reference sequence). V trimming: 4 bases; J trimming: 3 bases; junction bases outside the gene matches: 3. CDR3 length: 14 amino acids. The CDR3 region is CSATGTGGTDTQYF. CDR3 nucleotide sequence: TGCAGTGCTACCGGGACAGGGGGAACAGATACGCAGTATTTT.

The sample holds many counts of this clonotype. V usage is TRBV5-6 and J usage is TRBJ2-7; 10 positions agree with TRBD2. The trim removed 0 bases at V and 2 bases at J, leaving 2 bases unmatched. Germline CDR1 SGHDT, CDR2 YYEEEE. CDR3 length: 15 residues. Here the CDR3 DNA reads TGTGCCAGCAGCTTGGCTAGCGGGAGTACCTACGAGCAGTACTTC. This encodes CASSLASGSTYEQYF.

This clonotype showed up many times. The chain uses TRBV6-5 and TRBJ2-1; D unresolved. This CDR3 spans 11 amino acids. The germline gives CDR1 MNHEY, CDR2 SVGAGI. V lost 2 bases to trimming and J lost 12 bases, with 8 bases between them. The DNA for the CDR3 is TGTGCCAGCAGTTACCCGAGCGCGCAGTTCTTC. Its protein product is CASSYPSAQFF.

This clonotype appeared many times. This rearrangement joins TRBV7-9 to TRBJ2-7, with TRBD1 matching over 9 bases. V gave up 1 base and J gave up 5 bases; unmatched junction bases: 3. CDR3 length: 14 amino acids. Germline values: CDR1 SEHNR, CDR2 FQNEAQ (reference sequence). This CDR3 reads CASSLDRGLNEQYF. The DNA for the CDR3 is TGTGCCAGCAGCTTAGACAGGGGGCTCAACGAGCAGTACTTC.

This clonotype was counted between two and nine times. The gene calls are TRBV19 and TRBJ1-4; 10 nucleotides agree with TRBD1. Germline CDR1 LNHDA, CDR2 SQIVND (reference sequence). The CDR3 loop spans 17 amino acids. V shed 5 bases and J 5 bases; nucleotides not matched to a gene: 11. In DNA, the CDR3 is TGTGCCAGTAGTTCTCGGGACAGGGGCGCTTTGAATGAAAAACTGTTTTTT. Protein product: CASSSRDRGALNEKLFF.

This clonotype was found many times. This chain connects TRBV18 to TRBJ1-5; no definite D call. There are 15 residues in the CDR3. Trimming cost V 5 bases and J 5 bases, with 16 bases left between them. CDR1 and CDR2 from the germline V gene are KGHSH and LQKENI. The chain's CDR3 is CASSSQFGSDQPQHF. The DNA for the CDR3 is TGTGCCAGCTCATCTCAGTTTGGATCGGATCAGCCCCAGCATTTT.

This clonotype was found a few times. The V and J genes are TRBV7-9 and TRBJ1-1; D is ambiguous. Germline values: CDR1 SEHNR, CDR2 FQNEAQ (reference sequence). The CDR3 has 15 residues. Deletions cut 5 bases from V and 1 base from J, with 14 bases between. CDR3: CASSPAGIQNTEAFF. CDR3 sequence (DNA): TGTGCCAGCAGCCCCGCGGGAATCCAGAACACTGAAGCTTTCTTT.

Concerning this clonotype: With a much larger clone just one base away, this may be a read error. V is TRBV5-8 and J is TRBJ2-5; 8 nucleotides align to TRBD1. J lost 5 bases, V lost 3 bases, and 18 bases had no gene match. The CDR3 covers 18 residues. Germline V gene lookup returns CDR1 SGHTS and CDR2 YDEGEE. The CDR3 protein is CASSSFAWTGRRRETQYF. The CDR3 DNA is TGTGCCAGCAGCTCCTTCGCTTGGACAGGGCGGAGGCGGGAGACCCAGTACTTC.

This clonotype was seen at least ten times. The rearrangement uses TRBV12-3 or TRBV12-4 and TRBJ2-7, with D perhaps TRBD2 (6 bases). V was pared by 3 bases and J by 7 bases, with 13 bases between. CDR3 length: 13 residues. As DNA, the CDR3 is TGTGCCAGCAGTTTTGAGACTAGAGGTGAGCAGTACTTC. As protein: CASSFETRGEQYF.

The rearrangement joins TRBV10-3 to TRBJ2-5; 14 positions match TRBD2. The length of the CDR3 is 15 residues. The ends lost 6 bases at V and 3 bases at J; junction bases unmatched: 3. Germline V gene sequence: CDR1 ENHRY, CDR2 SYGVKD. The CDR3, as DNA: TGTGCCATCAGGCCGGGACTAGCGGGAGAAGAGACCCAGTACTTC. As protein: CAIRPGLAGEETQYF.

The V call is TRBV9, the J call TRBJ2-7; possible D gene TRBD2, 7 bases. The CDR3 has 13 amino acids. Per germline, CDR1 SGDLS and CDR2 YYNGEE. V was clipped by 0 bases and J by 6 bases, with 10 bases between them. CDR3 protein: CASSVGGGAEQYF. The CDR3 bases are TGTGCCAGCAGCGTAGGAGGGGGGGCCGAGCAGTACTTC.

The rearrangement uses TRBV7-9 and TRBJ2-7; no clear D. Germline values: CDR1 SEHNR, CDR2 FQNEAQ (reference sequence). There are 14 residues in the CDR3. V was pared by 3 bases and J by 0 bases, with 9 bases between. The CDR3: CASSFPPVSYEQYF. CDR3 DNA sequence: TGTGCCAGCAGCTTCCCCCCAGTCTCCTACGAGCAGTACTTC.